This paragraph covers one T cell receptor (beta chain) sequence. In its sample, this clonotype was seen many times. Its antigen specificity is not known. Per-base qualities were not stored, and no clone one base away is much larger. This sample is drawn from a study of T cells in Graves' hyperthyroidism and ophthalmopathy (dated by TCRdb to about 2019). Looking at the study overall: Peripheral blood was collected at initial diagnosis, before any treatment. A discovery cohort of roughly 100 patients, about 40 with Graves' ophthalmopathy and 57 with stable Graves' hyperthyroidism, was used to find distinguishing TCR V-J signatures. Prospective prediction of ophthalmopathy was tested in an independent validation cohort of 18 to 20 hyperthyroidism patients and some 17 patients who later progressed to ophthalmopathy. For training and testing, the 100 or so patients in the discovery cohort were randomly divided in a 7:3 ratio. The study also compared thyroid tissue and blood T-cell repertoires from a handful of Graves' hyperthyroidism patients. After blood sampling, hyperthyroidism patients were treated with methimazole at a starting dose of 30 mg daily, and ophthalmopathy patients were treated with high-dose intravenous methylprednisolone. The paper reports TCR Vbeta CDR3 sequencing of 140 or so peripheral blood samples: approximately 41 ophthalmopathy, under 80 hyperthyroidism and about 17 progressor patients. Study-level results and caveats: In cross-validation, a model built on a 13 V-J signature told ophthalmopathy apart from stable hyperthyroidism with approximately 90% sensitivity and about 81% specificity, and in testing the same model reached 80%/75%. No statistical method was used to fix the sample size in advance, and group allocation was not hidden from the investigators. Most expanded thyroid clonotypes (frequency above 0.001) were also detected in blood, suggesting blood repertoires may reflect thyroid immune responses. In validation, the model predicted progression to ophthalmopathy with 55% to 71% sensitivity and 72% to 75% specificity, a median of 6.5 months before onset.

Hyperthyroidism patients were newly diagnosed, had a disease duration of under 2 months, and were aged 18 to 65 years. The study excluded patients with uncontrolled infections, other autoimmune diseases, pregnancy or lactation. Diagnoses were based on clinical symptoms, serum thyroxine and TRAb, thyroid ultrasound and orbital computed tomography. Blood from progressor patients was collected at the time of first diagnosis with hyperthyroidism, before any ophthalmopathy symptoms had appeared. PBMCs were separated from 10 ml of fresh peripheral blood using Ficoll-Paque density gradient centrifugation. Progressor patients were initially diagnosed with Graves' hyperthyroidism and developed ophthalmopathy during follow-up. Trizol reagent was used to extract total RNA, and RNA quality was then checked on an Agilent 2100 Bioanalyzer. The germline V end is reduced by 6 bases and the J end by 4 bases; junction bases left unmatched: 5. The CDR3 covers 13 residues, taking in both the cysteine and the phenylalanine. Of all the DNA, just the CDR3 is kept, 39 bases in frame from base 1. CDR1 and CDR2, looked up from the germline V gene (reference sequence), are LNHDA and SQIVND.

Amplification of TCR beta CDR3 regions was carried out from RNA transcripts. For the first round of RT-PCR on the TCR CDR3, the HTBI primer set was used together with the Qiagen OneStep RT-PCR kit. A second multiplex PCR round built the libraries, followed by size selection and purification. Paired-end sequencing of the libraries was performed with 100 bp reads on an Illumina HiSeq2000. The study's own analysis went as follows. SOAPnuke was used to process the raw data, removing reads that contained adapters or uncalled bases, had a mean Phred below 15, or lacked an exact match to the constant primer or identifier. High-quality paired reads were merged using COPE v1.2.5, and each unique nucleotide sequence was defined as a clonotype. Clonotypes were aligned to IMGT TRBV, TRBD and TRBJ reference segments using MiTCR v1.1. The analysis was restricted to V-J combinations with a frequency above 0.0001, which together covered just over 99% of the repertoires. The TCS score was defined as the ratio of F50 (clonal expansion) to E x V (chaos), calculated using BLOSUM62-based TCRdist between CDR3 peptides within each V-J. Welch's t-statistics and random forest reduced around 520 V-J features to under 15, which were used in a naive Bayes classifier (R e1071). The public reads were reanalyzed by TCRdb: fastp trimming at Q25, MiXCR alignment, in-frame beta chains only. Rows are unified per CDR3 protein, each entry keeping the most common DNA and genes. TCRdb's processing, not the study's, gives the V and J calls here. This sample comprises a few hundred thousand distinct CDR3 sequences, approximately 14% of them detected only once. The ten largest clones capture 5% to 7% of the sample.

The sequencing sample was made of blood. The chain is assembled from TRBV19 and TRBJ1-2; TRBD1 lines up with 7 middle nucleotides. The sequence was obtained from a woman in her twenties or thirties with Graves' hyperthyroidism that later progressed to Graves' ophthalmopathy. The bases are TGTGCCAGTAGAGCTGGGACAGCCTATGGCTACACCTTC. This sequence encodes CASRAGTAYGYTF.